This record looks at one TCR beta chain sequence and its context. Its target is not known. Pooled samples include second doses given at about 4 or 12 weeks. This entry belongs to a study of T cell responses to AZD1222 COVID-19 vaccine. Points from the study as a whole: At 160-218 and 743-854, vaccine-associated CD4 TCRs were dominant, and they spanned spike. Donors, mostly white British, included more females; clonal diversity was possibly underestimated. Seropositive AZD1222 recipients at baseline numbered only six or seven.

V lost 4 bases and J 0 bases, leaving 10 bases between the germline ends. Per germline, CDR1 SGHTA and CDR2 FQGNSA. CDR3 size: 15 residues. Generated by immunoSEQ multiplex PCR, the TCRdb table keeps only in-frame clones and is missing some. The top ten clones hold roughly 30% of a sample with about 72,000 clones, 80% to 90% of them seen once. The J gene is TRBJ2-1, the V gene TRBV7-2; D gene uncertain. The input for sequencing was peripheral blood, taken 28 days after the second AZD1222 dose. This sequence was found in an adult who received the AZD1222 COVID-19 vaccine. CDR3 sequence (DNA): TGTGCCAGCAGCTCACATGACTTCTCCTACAATGAGCAGTTCTTC. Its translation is CASSSHDFSYNEQFF.